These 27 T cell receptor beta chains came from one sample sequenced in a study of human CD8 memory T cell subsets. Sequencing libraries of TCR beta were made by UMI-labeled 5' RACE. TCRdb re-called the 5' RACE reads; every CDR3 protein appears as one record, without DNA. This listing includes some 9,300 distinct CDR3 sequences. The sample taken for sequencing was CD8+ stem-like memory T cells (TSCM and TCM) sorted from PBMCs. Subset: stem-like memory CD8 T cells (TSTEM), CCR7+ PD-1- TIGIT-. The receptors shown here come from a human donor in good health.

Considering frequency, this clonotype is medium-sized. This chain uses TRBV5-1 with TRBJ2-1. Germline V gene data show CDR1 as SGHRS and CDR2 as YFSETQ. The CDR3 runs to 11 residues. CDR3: CASSFRNEQFF.

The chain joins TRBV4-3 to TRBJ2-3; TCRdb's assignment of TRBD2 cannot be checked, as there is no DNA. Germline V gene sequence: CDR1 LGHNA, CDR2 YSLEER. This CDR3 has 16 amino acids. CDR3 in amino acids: CASSPSTSGRGDTQYF.

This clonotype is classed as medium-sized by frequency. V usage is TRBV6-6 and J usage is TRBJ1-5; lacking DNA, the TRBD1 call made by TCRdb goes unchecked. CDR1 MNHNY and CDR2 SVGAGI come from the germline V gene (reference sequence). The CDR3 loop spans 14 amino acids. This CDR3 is CASSPFRVTQPQHF.

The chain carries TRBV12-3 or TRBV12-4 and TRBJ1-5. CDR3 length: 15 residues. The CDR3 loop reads CASSLEGFSNQPQHF.

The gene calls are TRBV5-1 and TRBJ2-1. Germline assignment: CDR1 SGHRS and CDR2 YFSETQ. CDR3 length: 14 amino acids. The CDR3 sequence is CASSLAKDYNEQFF.

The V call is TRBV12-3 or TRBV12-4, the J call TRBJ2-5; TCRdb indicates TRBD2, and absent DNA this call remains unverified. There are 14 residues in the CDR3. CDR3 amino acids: CASTWTSTQETQYF.

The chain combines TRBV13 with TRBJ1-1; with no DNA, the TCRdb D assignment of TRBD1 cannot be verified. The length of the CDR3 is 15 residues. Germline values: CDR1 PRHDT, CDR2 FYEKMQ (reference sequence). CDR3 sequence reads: CASSLEGGQNTEAFF. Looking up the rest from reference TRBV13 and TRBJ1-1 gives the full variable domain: AAGVIQSPRHLIKEKRETATLKCYPIPRHDTVYWYQQGPGQDPQFLISFYEKMQSDKGSIPDRFSAQQFSDYHSELNMSSLELGDSALYFCASSLEGGQNTEAFFGQGTRLTVV.

The CDR3 here is CASRPSSARSDTQYF. The V and J genes are TRBV6-5 and TRBJ2-3; TCRdb selects TRBD2, and the lack of DNA leaves this call unchecked. CDR1 and CDR2 (germline): MNHEY, SVGAGI. The CDR3 sequence is 15 residues long.

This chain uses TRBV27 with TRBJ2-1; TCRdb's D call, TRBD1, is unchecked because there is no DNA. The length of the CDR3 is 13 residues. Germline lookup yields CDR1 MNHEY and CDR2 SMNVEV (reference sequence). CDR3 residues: CASSPPGPNEQFF.

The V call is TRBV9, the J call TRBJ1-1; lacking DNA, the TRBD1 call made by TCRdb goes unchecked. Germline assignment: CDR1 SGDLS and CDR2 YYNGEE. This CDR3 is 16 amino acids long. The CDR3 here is CASSPGGSAMSTEAFF.

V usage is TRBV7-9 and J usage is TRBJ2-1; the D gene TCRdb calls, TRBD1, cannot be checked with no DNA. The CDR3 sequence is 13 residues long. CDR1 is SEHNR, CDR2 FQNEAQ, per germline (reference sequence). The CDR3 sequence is CASRDRNYNEQFF.

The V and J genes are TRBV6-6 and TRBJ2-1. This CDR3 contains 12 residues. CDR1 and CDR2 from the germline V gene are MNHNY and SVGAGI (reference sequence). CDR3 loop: CASCESAQEQFF.

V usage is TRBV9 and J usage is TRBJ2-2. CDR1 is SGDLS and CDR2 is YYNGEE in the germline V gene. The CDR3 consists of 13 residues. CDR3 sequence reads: CASSKLNTGELFF.

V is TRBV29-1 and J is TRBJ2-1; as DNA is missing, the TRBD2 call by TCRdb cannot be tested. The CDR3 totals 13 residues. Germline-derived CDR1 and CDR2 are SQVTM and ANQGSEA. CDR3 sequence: CSVERTSLNEQFF.

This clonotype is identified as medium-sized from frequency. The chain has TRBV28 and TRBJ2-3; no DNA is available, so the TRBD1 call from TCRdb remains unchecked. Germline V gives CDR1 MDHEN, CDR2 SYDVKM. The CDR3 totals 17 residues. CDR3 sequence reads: CASSSSMTGWPADTQYF.

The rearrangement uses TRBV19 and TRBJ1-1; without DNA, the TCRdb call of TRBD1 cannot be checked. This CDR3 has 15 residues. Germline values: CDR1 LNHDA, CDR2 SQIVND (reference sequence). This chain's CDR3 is CASSIPGDSNTEAFF.

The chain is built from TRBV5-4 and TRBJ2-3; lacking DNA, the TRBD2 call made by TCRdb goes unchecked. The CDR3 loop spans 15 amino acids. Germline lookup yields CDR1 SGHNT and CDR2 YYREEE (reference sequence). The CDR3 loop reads CASSLEAGRPDTQYF. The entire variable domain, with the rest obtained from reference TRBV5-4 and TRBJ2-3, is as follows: ETGVTQSPTHLIKTRGQQVTLRCSSQSGHNTVSWYQQALGQGPQFIFQYYREEENGRGNFPPRFSGLQFPNYSSELNVNALELDDSALYLCASSLEAGRPDTQYFGPGTRLTVL.

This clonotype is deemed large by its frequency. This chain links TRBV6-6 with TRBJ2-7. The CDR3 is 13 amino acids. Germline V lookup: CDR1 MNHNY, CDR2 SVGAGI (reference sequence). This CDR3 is CASSYLQASEQYF.

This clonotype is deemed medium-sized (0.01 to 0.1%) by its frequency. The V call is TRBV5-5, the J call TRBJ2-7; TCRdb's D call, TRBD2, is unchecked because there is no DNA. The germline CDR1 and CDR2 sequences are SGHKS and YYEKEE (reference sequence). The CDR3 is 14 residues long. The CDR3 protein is CASSLGLGVDEQYF.

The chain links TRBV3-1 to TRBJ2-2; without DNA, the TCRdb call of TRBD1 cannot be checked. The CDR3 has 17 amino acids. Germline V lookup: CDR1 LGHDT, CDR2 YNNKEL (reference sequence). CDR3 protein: CASSHLFAQGNTGELFF.

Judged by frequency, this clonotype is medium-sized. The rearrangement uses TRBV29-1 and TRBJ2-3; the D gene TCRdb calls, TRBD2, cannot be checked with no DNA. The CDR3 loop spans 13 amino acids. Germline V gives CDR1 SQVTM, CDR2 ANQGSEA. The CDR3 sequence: CSVDWGGLNTQYF.

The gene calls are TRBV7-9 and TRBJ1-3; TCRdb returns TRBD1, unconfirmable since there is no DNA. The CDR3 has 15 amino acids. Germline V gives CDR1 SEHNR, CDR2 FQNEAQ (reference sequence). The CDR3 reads CASGDQGAVGNTIYF.

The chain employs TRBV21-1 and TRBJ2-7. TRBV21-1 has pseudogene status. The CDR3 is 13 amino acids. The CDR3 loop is CASSAGIPYEQYF.

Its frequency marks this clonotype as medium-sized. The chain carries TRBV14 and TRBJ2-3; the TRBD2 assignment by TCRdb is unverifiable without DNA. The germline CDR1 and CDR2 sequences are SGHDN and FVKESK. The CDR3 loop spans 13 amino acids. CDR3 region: CASSQVIGSPQYF.

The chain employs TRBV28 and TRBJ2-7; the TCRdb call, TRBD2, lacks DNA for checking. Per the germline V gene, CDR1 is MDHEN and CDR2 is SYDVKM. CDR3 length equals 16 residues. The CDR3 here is CASSLWGLPIAYEQYF.

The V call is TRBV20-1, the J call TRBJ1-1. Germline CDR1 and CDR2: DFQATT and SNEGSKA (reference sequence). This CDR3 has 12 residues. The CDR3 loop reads CSATFGFPEAFF.

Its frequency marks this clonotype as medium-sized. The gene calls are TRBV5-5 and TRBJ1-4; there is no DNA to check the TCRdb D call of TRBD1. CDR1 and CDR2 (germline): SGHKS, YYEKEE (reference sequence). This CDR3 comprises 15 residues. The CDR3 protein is CASSRRDATNEKLFF. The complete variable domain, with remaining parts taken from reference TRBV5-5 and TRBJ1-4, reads DAGVTQSPTHLIKTRGQQVTLRCSPISGHKSVSWYQQVLGQGPQFIFQYYEKEERGRGNFPDRFSARQFPNYSSELNVNALLLGDSALYLCASSRRDATNEKLFFGSGTQLSVL.